The 24 T cell receptor beta chains given below trace back to one sample, sequenced in a study of T cells in localized non-small cell lung cancer. Data came from immunoSEQ multiplex PCR; TCRdb stores just in-frame clones and leaves some out. This sample carries some 1,700 clones, 25% to 30% of them seen once, and the ten largest clones take more than 9.5%. The sample was normal lung tissue next to the tumor, taken before any cancer treatment. The receptor source for this set is a male donor aged 60 or over with stage II squamous cell lung carcinoma.

This clone came up once. The chain combines TRBV29-1 with TRBJ2-7, with D maybe TRBD1 (6 bases). The CDR3 has 12 amino acids. Germline V gene data show CDR1 as SQVTM and CDR2 as ANQGSEA. V was shortened by 6 bases and J by 7 bases, with 16 bases between the two germline ends. The CDR3 DNA follows: TGCAGCGTCGCCCAGGGGTTGGGGGAGCAGTACTTC. Protein: CSVAQGLGEQYF.

This clone was seen more than once but under ten times. This chain joins TRBV6-7 and TRBJ2-5, with D possibly TRBD1 on 5 matching bases. TRBV6-7 qualifies as an ORF whose function is uncertain. V was shortened by 6 bases and J by 0 bases, with 14 bases between the two germline ends. This CDR3 has 15 residues. DNA for the CDR3: TGTGCCAGCAGCCGACCAACAGGCGACCAAGAGACCCAGTACTTC. It codes for CASSRPTGDQETQYF.

This clone showed up just a few times. The J gene is TRBJ2-1, the V gene TRBV11-3, with a tentative D call TRBD1 (6 bases). CDR1 and CDR2 (germline): SGHNT, YENEEA. V dropped 0 bases and J dropped 5 bases, with 11 bases sitting between them. CDR3 length: 15 residues. The CDR3 DNA is TGTGCCAGCAGCTTAGATACCAGACAGGACAATGAGCAGTTCTTC. This translates into CASSLDTRQDNEQFF.

This clone has more than one count but fewer than ten. The CDR3 protein is CASSREGVHEKLFF. For the CDR3, the DNA is TGTGCCAGTAGTAGAGAGGGGGTACATGAAAAACTGTTTTTT. V and J are TRBV19 and TRBJ1-4; possibly TRBD1 for D (6 bases). V was clipped by 4 bases and J by 6 bases, with 12 bases between them. This CDR3 has 14 residues. The germline V gene has CDR1 LNHDA and CDR2 SQIVND (reference sequence).

This clone is judged medium-sized. The gene calls are TRBV12-5 and TRBJ1-1; possibly TRBD1 for D (6 bases). The CDR3 loop spans 14 amino acids. Germline V gene sequence: CDR1 LGHNT, CDR2 FRNRAP. The CDR3, as DNA: TGTGCCAGCACCACGACAGGAGTGAACACTGAAGCTTTCTTT. Translation gives CASTTTGVNTEAFF.

The chain employs TRBV9 and TRBJ1-2, with TRBD1 identical over 12 bases. Germline lookup yields CDR1 SGDLS and CDR2 YYNGEE. V dropped 6 bases and J dropped 8; count of bases not matched to a gene: 8. The CDR3 totals 14 residues. CDR3 in DNA: TGTGCCAGCACCATGGGACAGGGGGCGCCCGGCTACACCTTC. Amino acid sequence: CASTMGQGAPGYTF.

The chain carries TRBV7-8 and TRBJ1-5; TRBD1 matches at 11 bases. V was pared by 5 bases and J by 7 bases, with 4 bases of the junction left unmatched. This CDR3 spans 14 amino acids. From germline, CDR1 is SGHVS and CDR2 FQNEAQ. The CDR3 nucleotides are TGTGCCAGCAGCCAAGGGACAGGGGGGCAGCCCCAGCATTTT. This encodes CASSQGTGGQPQHF.

As to this clone: Germline and junction disagree at one end, which may indicate a read error. This chain connects TRBV10-2 to TRBJ1-2, with 9 bases identical to TRBD1. Per germline, CDR1 WSHSY and CDR2 SAAADI. This CDR3 is 14 amino acids long. The CDR3 bases are TGCGCCATCAGTGACAGGGGGGAGGCCTCTGGCTACACCTTC. It translates to CAISDRGEASGYTF.

This chain links TRBV19 with TRBJ2-2; 7 positions match TRBD2. The CDR3 loop spans 18 amino acids. The germline V gene has CDR1 LNHDA and CDR2 SQIVND (reference sequence). Trimming cost V 4 bases and J 1 base; bases outside gene matches: 12. The CDR3 protein is CASSSPLEAGVNTGELFF. As DNA, the CDR3 is TGTGCCAGTAGTAGCCCCCTGGAGGCGGGGGTGAACACCGGGGAGCTGTTTTTT.

The chain recombines TRBV5-1 with TRBJ2-7; 8 nucleotides match TRBD1. V shed 4 bases, J shed 1 base, and the junction held 7 bases outside the gene matches. Per germline, CDR1 SGHRS and CDR2 YFSETQ. The CDR3 extends over 15 amino acids. The CDR3 DNA follows: TGCGCCAGCAGCGGGACAGGATTGAGGTCCTACGAGCAGTACTTC. It yields the protein CASSGTGLRSYEQYF.

This chain joins TRBV19 and TRBJ1-2, with TRBD1 matching 8 bases. The trim removed 6 bases at V and 5 bases at J, leaving 11 bases unmatched. The CDR3 consists of 15 residues. Germline assignment: CDR1 LNHDA and CDR2 SQIVND (reference sequence). This CDR3 is CASRPLDRERYGYTF. The CDR3 DNA is TGTGCCAGTAGACCCTTGGACAGGGAGAGGTATGGCTACACCTTC.

This rearrangement joins TRBV4-1 to TRBJ2-3, with no clear D. Germline values: CDR1 MGHRA, CDR2 YSYEKL. V was trimmed by 0 bases and J by 6 bases, leaving 13 bases between them. The CDR3 spans 15 residues. The CDR3: CASSQDPTPLDTQYF. In DNA, the CDR3 is TGCGCCAGCAGCCAAGATCCCACCCCACTGGATACGCAGTATTTT.

Only a few counts were recorded for this clone. The rearrangement joins TRBV11-3 to TRBJ2-1, with D perhaps TRBD1 or TRBD2 (5 bases each). The CDR3 has 15 residues. The germline CDR1 and CDR2 sequences are SGHNT and YENEEA. V shed 4 bases and J shed 9 bases, with 19 bases lying between them. CDR3 bases: TGTGCCAGCAGCTCTACCCAGCGGACAATGGGTGAGCAGTTCTTC. Translation: CASSSTQRTMGEQFF.

In this sample, this clone is medium-sized. The gene calls are TRBV11-3 and TRBJ1-2, with 10 nucleotides matching TRBD1. The junction had 3 bases not matched to a gene; V was cut back by 5 bases and J by 3 bases. Per germline, CDR1 SGHNT and CDR2 YENEEA. There are 14 residues in the CDR3. The DNA for the CDR3 is TGTGCCAGCAGCGGGACAGGGGACGACTATGGCTACACCTTC. Translated, it gives CASSGTGDDYGYTF. Together with reference TRBV11-3 and TRBJ1-2, the CDR3 gives the full variable domain: EAGVVQSPRYKIIEKKQPVAFWCNPISGHNTLYWYLQNLGQGPELLIRYENEEAVDDSQLPKDRFSAERLKGVDSTLKIQPAELGDSAVYLCASSGTGDDYGYTFGSGTRLTVV.

The rearrangement uses TRBV6-8 and TRBJ2-7; 9 positions agree with TRBD2. This CDR3 has 15 residues. The germline V gene encodes CDR1 MNHGY and CDR2 SAAAGT. V lost 5 bases and J lost 2; bases outside the gene matches: 7. CDR3 sequence: CASSQTSGLTYEQYF. As DNA, the CDR3 is TGTGCCAGCAGTCAAACTAGCGGGTTAACCTACGAGCAGTACTTC.

A word on this clone: The read falls 1 residue short of the CDR3 end, and the missing part is taken from the germline J gene. The chain carries TRBV10-3 and TRBJ1-2; D is ambiguous. The CDR3 loop spans 13 amino acids. Germline V lookup: CDR1 ENHRY, CDR2 SYGVKD. Trimming cost V 0 bases and J 4 bases, with 6 bases left between them. CDR3 amino acids: CAISESTFYGYTF. CDR3 DNA, as far as it was read: TGTGCCATCAGTGAGTCCACGTTCTATGGCTACACC.

The chain employs TRBV11-3 and TRBJ2-5; 8 nucleotides match TRBD2. CDR3 length equals 15 residues. Looked up from germline, CDR1 is SGHNT and CDR2 is YENEEA. V trimming: 3 bases; J trimming: 2 bases; junction bases outside the gene matches: 5. The CDR3 loop reads CASSFGTSLQETQYF. DNA of the CDR3: TGTGCCAGCAGCTTCGGGACTAGTTTACAAGAGACCCAGTACTTC.

V gene TRBV25-1 combines with J gene TRBJ2-3, with no clear D. The CDR3 has 13 residues. The V gene lost 1 base and the J gene lost 4 bases, with 6 bases spanning the gap. Germline V gives CDR1 MGHDK, CDR2 SYGVNS. DNA of the CDR3: TGTGCCAGCAGTGAATGGGTCGCAGATACGCAGTATTTT. Amino acid sequence: CASSEWVADTQYF.

This clone was observed a few times. V and J are TRBV9 and TRBJ2-3, with TRBD2 matching over 9 bases. The CDR3 is 16 amino acids. Losses at the gene ends were 5 bases for V and 0 bases for J; bases not matched to a gene: 7. CDR1 and CDR2 (germline): SGDLS, YYNGEE. CDR3: CASSASTSGSTDTQYF. The CDR3 DNA sequence: TGTGCCAGCAGTGCATCCACTAGCGGGAGCACAGATACGCAGTATTTT.

By share, this clone ranks as large (0.1 to 1%). V and J are TRBV18 and TRBJ2-1; D tentatively reads TRBD1 or TRBD2 (5 bases each). Germline-derived CDR1 and CDR2 are KGHSH and LQKENI. The CDR3 is made up of 15 amino acids. Trimming pared 3 bases from V and 0 bases from J, leaving 9 bases between. CDR3 region: CASSPAGSSYNEQFF. CDR3 sequence (DNA): TGTGCCAGCTCACCGGCAGGGAGCTCCTACAATGAGCAGTTCTTC.

Of note for this clone: An end of the junction does not agree with germline; a read error may underlie this. The chain recombines TRBV11-3 with TRBJ2-5; 9 nucleotides agree with TRBD1. Germline CDR1 and CDR2: SGHNT and YENEEA. This CDR3 is built from 14 residues. The DNA of the CDR3 is TGTGCTAGCAGCCCGGGACAGGGTTCGGAGACCCAGTACTTC. Encoded protein: CASSPGQGSETQYF.

This clone was counted only a few times. This chain links TRBV15 with TRBJ1-1, with D tentatively TRBD1 (5 bases). The CDR3 contains 17 residues. V lost 3 bases to trimming and J lost 2 bases, with 19 bases between them. The germline V gene encodes CDR1 LNHNV and CDR2 YYDKDF (reference sequence). The CDR3 loop is CATSSLVNRGLNTEAFF. The CDR3 DNA reads TGTGCCACCAGCAGCCTCGTTAACCGGGGCCTAAACACTGAAGCTTTCTTT.

V is TRBV19 and J is TRBJ2-5; D is unresolved. CDR3 size: 13 residues. The V gene lost 3 bases and the J gene lost 6 bases, with 11 bases spanning the gap. CDR1 is LNHDA, CDR2 SQIVND, per germline (reference sequence). The CDR3 region is CASSINLVKTQYF. The CDR3 bases are TGTGCCAGTAGTATCAACCTGGTGAAGACCCAGTACTTC.

Sample share makes this clone medium-sized. J is TRBJ2-2 and V is TRBV6-8; D uncertain. V lost 5 bases, J lost 7 bases, and 14 bases lay in between. The CDR3 is 14 residues long. Per germline, CDR1 MNHGY and CDR2 SAAAGT. The CDR3: CASSPVLGHGELFF. CDR3 coding DNA: TGTGCCAGCAGTCCAGTGCTAGGTCACGGGGAGCTGTTTTTT.